Following are 14 T cell receptor beta chains from one sample sequenced in a study of cytomegalovirus exposure and HLA in healthy donors. Use of 60 Vbeta and 13 Jbeta primers characterized the PCR. The repertoire was sequenced with immunoSEQ multiplex PCR; TCRdb's copy has only in-frame clones and lacks some. The sample contains more than 150,000 clones, roughly 84% of which appear only once. Sequenced: PBMCs. Receptor source: a boy between 2 and 10 years old in good health and CMV-seronegative.

This chain links TRBV5-1 with TRBJ2-2; D is possibly TRBD2 (5 bases). Germline V gene lookup returns CDR1 SGHRS and CDR2 YFSETQ. The CDR3 consists of 13 residues. Trimming took 0 bases from V and 13 from J, leaving 13 bases between them. In DNA, the CDR3 is TGCGCCAGCAGCTTGGATGAGGCGGGCCGGCTGTTTTTT. Translated: CASSLDEAGRLFF.

DNA of the CDR3: TGTGCCAGCAGCTCCACAGGGGAGGGCACAGATACGCAGTATTTT. This gives the protein CASSSTGEGTDTQYF. J is TRBJ2-3 and V is TRBV13; possibly TRBD1 for D (7 bases). V was cut by 4 bases and J by 1 base, with 12 bases left in between. CDR1 is PRHDT, CDR2 FYEKMQ, per germline (reference sequence). The CDR3 sequence is 15 residues long.

V and J are TRBV5-1 and TRBJ2-2; TRBD2 aligns across 11 bases. V was pared by 4 bases and J by 4 bases, with 18 bases of the junction left unmatched. This CDR3 has 20 amino acids. Germline assignment: CDR1 SGHRS and CDR2 YFSETQ. Here the CDR3 reads CASSLGLLGLAGGSTGELFF. For the CDR3, the DNA is TGCGCCAGCAGCCTAGGACTCTTGGGGCTAGCGGGAGGTAGCACCGGGGAGCTGTTTTTT.

This clone was seen a few times. The chain links TRBV10-1 to TRBJ2-2; a weak D match, TRBD1 (6 bases). The CDR3 covers 14 residues. The germline V and J ends were trimmed by 6 bases and 5 bases, with 13 bases remaining between them. Per the germline V gene, CDR1 is WNHNN and CDR2 is SYGVQD (reference sequence). CDR3 loop: CASRKDRETGELFF. DNA of the CDR3: TGCGCCAGCAGGAAGGACAGAGAAACCGGGGAGCTGTTTTTT.

This clone showed up just once. The chain employs TRBV2 and TRBJ2-1; a possible D gene is TRBD1 (6 bases). Per the germline V gene, CDR1 is SNHLY and CDR2 is FYNNEI. Trimming pared 6 bases from V and 9 bases from J, leaving 9 bases between. The CDR3 covers 11 residues. For the CDR3, the DNA is TGTGCCAGCAGGACAGGCGGTGAGCAGTTCTTC. Amino acids: CASRTGGEQFF.

This chain connects TRBV19 to TRBJ1-3, with TRBD1 identical over 7 bases. CDR1 and CDR2 (germline): LNHDA, SQIVND (reference sequence). The CDR3 contains 15 residues. The J segment lost 0 bases and the V segment lost 9 bases, leaving 8 bases of the junction unmatched. For the CDR3, the DNA is TGTGCCAGCCGAGGGGGCGGTCGCTCTGGAAACACCATATATTTT. Protein: CASRGGGRSGNTIYF.

The CDR3 region is CASSMGRGTYEQYF. The CDR3 nucleotides read TGCGCCAGCAGCATGGGACGGGGGACCTACGAGCAGTACTTC. J is TRBJ2-7 and V is TRBV5-1; D perhaps matches TRBD2 (6 bases). The germline V gene has CDR1 SGHRS and CDR2 YFSETQ. V was shortened by 4 bases and J by 2 bases, with 13 bases between the two germline ends. This CDR3 has 14 residues.

The chain joins TRBV2 to TRBJ1-2, with D unresolved. There are 14 residues in the CDR3. The V gene's germline CDR1 is SNHLY and CDR2 FYNNEI. Trimming cost V 4 bases and J 8 bases, with 17 bases left between them. CDR3 in amino acids: CASSGRETLGGYTF. The CDR3 region has the DNA TGTGCCAGCAGTGGACGGGAGACCTTGGGAGGCTACACCTTC.

The V call is TRBV19, the J call TRBJ2-2; 9 nucleotides agree with TRBD1. The trim removed 4 bases at V and 6 bases at J, leaving 0 bases unmatched. This CDR3 contains 13 residues. CDR1 and CDR2 from the germline V gene are LNHDA and SQIVND (reference sequence). The CDR3 here is CASSRQGAGELFF. As DNA, the CDR3 is TGTGCCAGTAGTAGACAGGGGGCCGGGGAGCTGTTTTTT. The complete variable domain, with remaining parts taken from reference TRBV19 and TRBJ2-2, reads DGGITQSPKYLFRKEGQNVTLSCEQNLNHDAMYWYRQDPGQGLRLIYYSQIVNDFQKGDIAEGYSVSREKKESFPLTVTSAQKNPTAFYLCASSRQGAGELFFGEGSRLTVL.

DNA of the CDR3: TGTGCCAGCAGCTTAGACGGGGAAAGCAATCAGCCCCAGCATTTT. Translation: CASSLDGESNQPQHF. The V and J genes are TRBV11-2 and TRBJ1-5; D not resolved. The CDR3 has 15 residues. Per the germline V gene, CDR1 is SGHAT and CDR2 is FQNNGV. The V gene lost 0 bases and the J gene lost 1 base, with 7 bases spanning the gap.

This clone was recorded once. This sequence joins TRBV13 and TRBJ1-2; 8 nucleotides align to TRBD1. The junction had 15 bases not matched to a gene; V was cut back by 4 bases and J by 8 bases. This CDR3 spans 16 amino acids. The V gene's germline CDR1 is PRHDT and CDR2 FYEKMQ (reference sequence). The CDR3 is CASSSVRQGPLSGYTF. CDR3 DNA sequence: TGTGCCAGCAGCTCCGTGCGACAGGGGCCGCTCTCGGGCTACACCTTC.

The chain uses TRBV11-2 and TRBJ2-3; D perhaps matches TRBD2 (5 bases). Germline lookup yields CDR1 SGHAT and CDR2 FQNNGV. Between the trimmed V and J ends, which lost 4 bases and 5 bases, there was a span of 7 bases. The CDR3 consists of 12 residues. DNA of the CDR3: TGTGCCAGCAGCTCGAGCGGAGATACGCAGTATTTT. Its protein product is CASSSSGDTQYF.

Points on this clone: Compared with germline, one end of the junction differs, possibly owing to a read error. The chain couples TRBV18 to TRBJ2-1; TRBD2 matches 13 bases. Germline values: CDR1 KGHSH, CDR2 LQKENI. This CDR3 is built from 17 residues. The CDR3 bases are TGTGCCAGTTCACCACGGACTAGCGGGAGTAGGGGCAATGAGCAGTTCTTC. Amino acid sequence: CASSPRTSGSRGNEQFF.

The genes are TRBV5-1 and TRBJ1-4; the match to TRBD1 covers 7 bases. With V trimmed by 0 bases and J by 5 bases, 1 base remained unmatched. This CDR3 has 14 residues. The germline gives CDR1 SGHRS, CDR2 YFSETQ. The CDR3 DNA is TGCGCCAGCAGCTTGGAACAGGGGAATGAAAAACTGTTTTTT. Amino acid sequence: CASSLEQGNEKLFF.